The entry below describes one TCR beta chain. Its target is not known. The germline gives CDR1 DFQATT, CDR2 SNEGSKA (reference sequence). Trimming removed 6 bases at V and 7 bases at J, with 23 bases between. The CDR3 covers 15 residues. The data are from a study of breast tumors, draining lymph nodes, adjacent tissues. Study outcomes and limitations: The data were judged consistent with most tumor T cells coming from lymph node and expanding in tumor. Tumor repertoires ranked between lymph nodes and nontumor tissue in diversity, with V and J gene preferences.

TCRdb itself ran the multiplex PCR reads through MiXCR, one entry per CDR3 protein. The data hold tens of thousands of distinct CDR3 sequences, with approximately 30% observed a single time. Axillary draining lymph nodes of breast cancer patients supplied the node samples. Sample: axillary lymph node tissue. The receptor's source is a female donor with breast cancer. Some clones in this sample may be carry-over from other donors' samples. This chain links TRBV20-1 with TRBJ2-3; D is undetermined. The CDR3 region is CSANLPGRQVNTQYF. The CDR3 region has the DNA TGCAGTGCCAACTTACCGGGCCGCCAAGTAAATACGCAGTATTTT.